In its sample, the clone carrying this T cell receptor (beta chain) was seen a few times. The data stem from a study of blood T cell repertoires in COVID-19. As for the study in general: PBMCs, B-cell-depleted T cells, or T cells were the source of the cDNA or gDNA that made up the material.

TCRdb keeps only in-frame clones here, not all; method: immunoSEQ multiplex PCR. The sample holds approximately 150,000 clones, 79% seen once. Trimming took off 0 bases at V and 2 bases at J, with 11 bases between the two ends. The germline gives CDR1 LNHNV, CDR2 YYDKDF (reference sequence). There are 15 residues in the CDR3. This chain connects TRBV15 to TRBJ2-7; weak D call: TRBD2 (5 bases). The source is a man aged 45 to 65 with active or convalescent COVID-19. The specimen sequenced was peripheral blood. This CDR3 reads CATSRDAGTPYEQYF. In DNA, the CDR3 is TGTGCCACCAGCAGAGATGCGGGTACGCCCTACGAGCAGTACTTC.